The rows below give T cell receptor beta chains drawn from one sample of a study of T-cell memory formation after mild COVID-19. TCRdb called the 5' RACE reads again in MiXCR, with one record for every CDR3 protein. Among around 140,000 distinct CDR3 sequences listed, roughly 24% were seen once. Sequencing was carried out using PBMCs or a T cell subset sorted from them (not recorded which). These TCRs come from an adult woman who had mild COVID-19 (a few samples of this study predate the infection). Cell type and time point are not known. CDR3s include the opening cysteine and the closing phenylalanine or tryptophan. Each record gives: CDR3 DNA, CDR3 protein, D gene, J gene, clone size, V gene. A D gene is named only where the DNA matches it firmly. The size entry is marked missing in some rows and otherwise reads once, few, many or a size class.

TGCGCCAGCAGCCAAGAGCGGGACTACAATGAGCAGTTCTTC,CASSQERDYNEQFF,-,TRBJ2-1,many,TRBV4-1
TGTGCCAGCAGCTTGCCGACAGGTGAGAACACTGAAGCTTTCTTT,CASSLPTGENTEAFF,-,TRBJ1-1,few,TRBV7-9
TGTGCCAGTAGCAGTCAAAACGTCCTCTATGGCTACACCTTC,CASSSQNVLYGYTF,-,TRBJ1-2,-,TRBV19
TGTGCCAGCAGTTACCGCGGACAAATAAGCACAGATACGCAGTATTTT,CASSYRGQISTDTQYF,-,TRBJ2-3,-,TRBV6-5
TGTGCCAGCAGCTTAGGCTCGGTGGTGAACACTGAAGCTTTCTTT,CASSLGSVVNTEAFF,-,TRBJ1-1,-,TRBV7-9
TGTGCCAGCAGCGCGGGACAGGGACACACTGAAGCTTTCTTT,CASSAGQGHTEAFF,TRBD1,TRBJ1-1,few,TRBV6-1
TGTGCCAGCAGCTTAGCGAAGGCAGGGGTCGGAAACACCATATATTTT,CASSLAKAGVGNTIYF,-,TRBJ1-3,once,TRBV7-9
TGTGCCAGTAGTATCGGTATACTAGCGGGGGGCGAAGAGACCCAGTACTTC,CASSIGILAGGEETQYF,TRBD2,TRBJ2-5,few,TRBV19
TGTGCCAGCAGCTCCAAAGATTGGGATACGCAGTATTTT,CASSSKDWDTQYF,-,TRBJ2-3,-,TRBV9
TGCGCCAGCAGCCTCAGGGAAGGACTGTATAATCAGCCCCAGCATTTT,CASSLREGLYNQPQHF,-,TRBJ1-5,-,TRBV4-1
TGTGCCAGCAGCCCTACCCCTGAAGCTTTCTTT,CASSPTPEAFF,-,TRBJ1-1,few,TRBV7-3
TGCGCCAGCAGCCAAGGAGGGCGGGGGGAACAAGAGACCCAGTACTTC,CASSQGGRGEQETQYF,TRBD2,TRBJ2-5,few,TRBV4-2
TGTGCCAGCAGCCTCGACAGGGGGTTTGGCACTGAAGCTTTCTTT,CASSLDRGFGTEAFF,TRBD1,TRBJ1-1,-,TRBV4-2
TGCGCCAGCAGCTTGGTTAACCGGCTCCAAGAGACCCAGTACTTC,CASSLVNRLQETQYF,-,TRBJ2-5,-,TRBV5-1
TGTGCCAGCAGTTACCGCGCCAATCATCCAGGCTACACCTTC,CASSYRANHPGYTF,-,TRBJ1-2,-,TRBV6-2/TRBV6-3
TGTGCCAGCAGCTACCGGGACGGAAATCAGCCCCAGCATTTT,CASSYRDGNQPQHF,-,TRBJ1-5,many,TRBV5-5
TGCAGTGCTTTGGACAGGGCAGGGTACAATGAGCAGTTCTTC,CSALDRAGYNEQFF,TRBD1,TRBJ2-1,few,TRBV20-1
TGTGCCAGCAGCTTAGTTCCCGACGGGACAGGGGGATCCTATGGCTACACCTTC,CASSLVPDGTGGSYGYTF,TRBD1,TRBJ1-2,few,TRBV7-6
TGTGCCAGCAGCTTAGCGCACGGGAACTTAGATACGCAGTATTTT,CASSLAHGNLDTQYF,-,TRBJ2-3,-,TRBV7-2
TGCAGTGCCGACATACTAGCGGCCTCCTACGAGCAGTACTTC,CSADILAASYEQYF,TRBD2,TRBJ2-7,few,TRBV20-1
TGTGCCAGCAGCTCGCTAGCGGGGGGCCACACAGATACGCAGTATTTT,CASSSLAGGHTDTQYF,TRBD2,TRBJ2-3,-,TRBV7-6
TGTGCCAGCAGCTTAGGGCACTCCCTCTATGGCTACACCTTC,CASSLGHSLYGYTF,-,TRBJ1-2,-,TRBV11-2
TGTGCCAGCAGTTTATTTCTGGGCCCGACCTACGAGCAGTACTTC,CASSLFLGPTYEQYF,-,TRBJ2-7,-,TRBV12-3/TRBV12-4
TGTGCCAGCAGCCCAGCGGGGGGGCTTGAGCAGTACTTC,CASSPAGGLEQYF,TRBD2,TRBJ2-7,few,TRBV7-9
TGTGCCAGCAGCTTAGATCCGGCTGCAACTAATGAAAAACTGTTTTTT,CASSLDPAATNEKLFF,-,TRBJ1-4,few,TRBV7-8
TGTGCCAGCAGCCGGGTTTTTTTGGACAGCTCTAGCACAGATACGCAGTATTTT,CASSRVFLDSSSTDTQYF,-,TRBJ2-3,-,TRBV4-2
TGCGCCAGCAGCCAAGAGACTAGCGGGAACTACGAGCATTACTTC,CASSQETSGNYEHYF,TRBD2,TRBJ2-7,-,TRBV4-3
TGTGCCAGCAGCAAAGCTACGGAATACGAGCAGTACTTC,CASSKATEYEQYF,-,TRBJ2-7,few,TRBV21-1
TGTGCCAGCAGTTTCGATCGGACAGGGAACACTGAAGCTTTCTTT,CASSFDRTGNTEAFF,TRBD1,TRBJ1-1,once,TRBV6-5
TGTGCCAGCAGCCCAATACAGGGCCTTAAGAGAGAGCAGTACTTC,CASSPIQGLKREQYF,-,TRBJ2-7,few,TRBV11-2
TGTGCCACCTCTGGGGCCAACGTCCTGACTTTC,CATSGANVLTF,-,TRBJ2-6,-,TRBV6-2/TRBV6-3
TGTGCCAGCAGCTCGGCTAGCGGGGAGGATCCTAGCTACGAGCAGTACTTC,CASSSASGEDPSYEQYF,TRBD2,TRBJ2-7,few,TRBV7-8
TGTGCCAGCAGCTTTGGACAGCTGAACACTGAAGCTTTCTTT,CASSFGQLNTEAFF,-,TRBJ1-1,-,TRBV5-4
TGTGCCAGCAGCTTCGTGGGGGGGCTTGATAGCACTGAAGCTTTCTTT,CASSFVGGLDSTEAFF,-,TRBJ1-1,once,TRBV11-3
TGTGCCAGCTCACCACCGTTAGGACTCTACAATGAGCAGTTCTTC,CASSPPLGLYNEQFF,-,TRBJ2-1,few,TRBV18
TGTGCCAGCAGGGGGGACAGGGGCGACACTGAAGCTTTCTTT,CASRGDRGDTEAFF,TRBD1,TRBJ1-1,few,TRBV12-3/TRBV12-4
TGTGCCAGCAGTTACTCCGGGATCGCTGAAGCTTTCTTT,CASSYSGIAEAFF,-,TRBJ1-1,few,TRBV6-2/TRBV6-3
TGCACCAGCAGCCAAGATCGTATGCGGGAGCTTTCAGAGACCCAGTACTTC,CTSSQDRMRELSETQYF,-,TRBJ2-5,few,TRBV1
TGTGCCAGCAGTTTATTGGGCCAGGGCCCCCACGAGCAGTACTTC,CASSLLGQGPHEQYF,-,TRBJ2-7,few,TRBV27
TGTGCCAGCAGCCAAGAGCAGGGGAGGAACACTGAAGCTTTCTTT,CASSQEQGRNTEAFF,-,TRBJ1-1,-,TRBV4-2
TGTGCCAGCAGTCCCATTGGGGGGAGCACAGATACGCAGTATTTT,CASSPIGGSTDTQYF,-,TRBJ2-3,-,TRBV27
TGCAGTGCTAGTGGGGGTGGGGTCTCTGGGGCCAACGTCCTGACTTTC,CSASGGGVSGANVLTF,-,TRBJ2-6,-,TRBV20-1
TGTGCCAGCAGCCAAGATAGAACGGGGGGGACAGATACGCAGTATTTT,CASSQDRTGGTDTQYF,TRBD2,TRBJ2-3,few,TRBV4-2
TGCAGTGCTAGGGGTTATACTTTCAATTCACCCCTCCACTTT,CSARGYTFNSPLHF,-,TRBJ1-6,-,TRBV20-1
TGTGCCACCAGAACAGGGGGACATACTGAAGCTTTCTTT,CATRTGGHTEAFF,TRBD1,TRBJ1-1,-,TRBV24-1
TGTGCCAGCAGCTTAGGTGGGACAGGGGGCTTAGAGACCCAGTACTTC,CASSLGGTGGLETQYF,TRBD1,TRBJ2-5,-,TRBV7-6
TGTGCCAGCAATCCGACCGGGGAGGCCTACGAGCAGTACTTC,CASNPTGEAYEQYF,-,TRBJ2-7,few,TRBV12-3/TRBV12-4
TGTGCCAGCAGCCAACTAGCGGGGGACACAGATACGCAGTATTTT,CASSQLAGDTDTQYF,TRBD2,TRBJ2-3,-,TRBV4-2